What follows describes a single T cell receptor (beta chain). Its antigen specificity is not known. No base quality information exists; no much larger clone differs at one position. Genomic DNA was isolated from the sorted cells so that the TCRbeta CDR3 region could be sequenced. The immunoSEQ Assay was used for sequencing of TCRbeta CDR3 regions. TCRdb retrieved this table from immuneACCESS and kept in-frame rearrangements only. Not all clones are present; in checked studies, unresolved V genes account for under half, and no reason is known for the remainder. In all, the sample holds 60,000 to 85,000 clones, and approximately 83% of those were seen once. Clones ranked in the top ten supply about 1.5% of the sample. This record comes from a study of OX40 agonist ivuxolimab in advanced cancers. The study in broad terms: Ivuxolimab was a fully human IgG2 agonistic monoclonal antibody targeting the costimulatory receptor OX40 (CD134). Patients were allowed to have had prior anti-PD-1, anti-PD-L1 or anti-CTLA-4 therapy, and around two fifths of the dose-escalation patients had been treated with checkpoint inhibitors. Among the roughly 52 dose-escalation patients, roughly 20 had hepatocellular carcinoma, roughly 15 melanoma, 9 renal cell carcinoma and 9 head and neck cancer. In the dose-escalation cohort, 82.7% of patients were male, and the mean age was around 60 years, with a range of about 23 to 80. Intravenous ivuxolimab was administered to patients every 2 weeks at six dose levels: 0.01, 0.1, 0.3, 1.5, 3 and 10 mg/kg. Partial responses occurred in three dose-escalation patients: two with cutaneous melanoma and one with hepatocellular carcinoma. Peripheral TCRbeta sequencing aimed to test whether ivuxolimab altered TCR sequence diversity and caused clonal T-cell expansion. The paper reports the monotherapy dose-escalation portion (N of about 51 patients) of the phase I ivuxolimab trial.

The CDR3 has 13 amino acids, counting the end cysteine and phenylalanine. Of all the DNA, just the CDR3 is kept, 39 bases in frame from base 1. CDR1 is given as SGHAT and CDR2 as FQNNGV, both from the germline V gene. The germline ends are 8 bases apart after V is trimmed by 6 bases and J by 0 bases. Findings and caveats that apply to the study as a whole: On average, CD8+ T cells showed more expanded clones than CD4+ T cells after ivuxolimab. Partial responders in the 0.1-3.0 mg/kg groups had among the lowest normalized peripheral clonal expansion, especially among CD8+ T cells. Clonal expansion of both CD4+ and CD8+ blood T cells was observed from baseline to week 6 at doses 0.1 to 3.0 mg/kg. Which antigens the clonally expanded peripheral T cells were specific for was not determined. Low levels of normalized T-cell clonal expansion were also shown by some nonresponding patients.

Patients with autoimmune disease history or receiving systemic immunosuppression were excluded from the trial. Peripheral blood for TCR sequencing was drawn from every dose cohort at baseline, at cycle 4 day 1 and at cycle 7 day 1. Samples came from an open-label, multicenter, first-in-human phase I dose-escalation trial of ivuxolimab. Adults with locally advanced or metastatic melanoma, renal cell carcinoma, hepatocellular carcinoma or head and neck squamous cell carcinoma were enrolled in the trial. Before TCR sequencing, CD4+ T cells and CD8+ T cells were sorted from peripheral blood as separate populations.

The V gene is TRBV11-2 and the J gene is TRBJ1-2; TRBD1 is a possible D gene, resting on 5 matching bases. This receptor was obtained from an adult with an advanced solid tumor such as melanoma, head and neck, liver or kidney cancer. The starting material was CD4+ or CD8+ T cells sorted from blood, obtained in a trial of the OX40 agonist ivuxolimab. Read as DNA, the sequence is TGTGCCAGCAGTAACAGGACTAACTATGGCTACACCTTC. This is translated as CASSNRTNYGYTF.